The clone carrying this TCR beta chain was observed a few times. Its specificity is unknown. This sample was included in a study of CD8 T cells in ankylosing spondylitis. Using quantitative 5'-RACE with molecular barcodes, the authors made TCR beta libraries. Each CDR3 protein is one row after TCRdb ran MiXCR on the 5' RACE reads. The repertoire holds roughly 350,000 distinct CDR3 sequences, with roughly 8% as singletons. With 10 bases clipped from V and 6 bases from J, the junction kept 16 bases outside the gene matches. This CDR3 is built from 15 residues. Findings of the study overall: Earlier studies detected some motif variants in reactive arthritis synovial fluid and blood. Matched ankylosing spondylitis synovial fluid reportedly showed significant enrichment of disease-linked clones. A motif of under ten highly homologous TCR beta variants was seen as apparently characteristic of ankylosing spondylitis blood. Disease-linked clones, CD8+, were relatively rare in peripheral blood.

This sequence originates from a male donor with ankylosing spondylitis. The sequencing sample was made of blood, either unsorted or a sorted T cell fraction (not recorded which). This rearrangement joins TRBV12-3 or TRBV12-4 to TRBJ2-7; 9 nucleotides match TRBD2. Written as DNA, the CDR3 is TGTGCCACCGGGGAGGGCGAGCGGGGGGCGAGCGAGCAGTACTTC. Its protein is CATGEGERGASEQYF.